The next 30 T cell receptor beta chains were all read from a single sample in a study of shared clonotypes between healthy human individuals (dated by TCRdb to 2019 to 2021). Library creation used the immunoSEQ multiplex PCR assay. TCRdb took this table from immuneACCESS and kept in-frame rearrangements with V and J called. Such tables lack part of the clones; where checked against another copy, unresolved V genes explain under half of the gap, and the rest is unexplained. The sample table contains around 450,000 clones; only one count was recorded for around 79% of them. Roughly 13% of the sample lies in the top ten. Sequenced sample: PBMCs. These receptors originate from a woman aged 40 to 50 in good health. Some clones in this sample may be carry-over from other donors' samples.

The chain joins TRBV18 to TRBJ2-2; D is possibly TRBD2 (6 bases). The germline gives CDR1 KGHSH, CDR2 LQKENI. This CDR3 has 16 residues. V lost 1 base to trimming and J lost 6 bases, with 15 bases between them. CDR3 coding DNA: TGTGCCAGCTCACCACGGCAGGAGGGGAGTTCCGGGGAGCTGTTTTTT. Amino acid sequence: CASSPRQEGSSGELFF.

This clone has only one observation. The chain uses TRBV15 and TRBJ1-5; maybe TRBD1 (6 bases). The germline V gene encodes CDR1 LNHNV and CDR2 YYDKDF (reference sequence). The CDR3 totals 16 residues. V lost 0 bases and J 2 bases, leaving 11 bases between the germline ends. The CDR3 is CATSRDRAGGNQPQHF. CDR3 DNA: TGTGCCACCAGCAGAGATCGGGCAGGGGGCAATCAGCCCCAGCATTTT.

The CDR3 nucleotides read TGTGCCAGCAGCAAGCCCCACCGGGACCCCCTTTTGGGTGAGCAGTACTTC. As protein: CASSKPHRDPLLGEQYF. The genes are TRBV21-1 and TRBJ2-7. TRBV21-1 is recorded as a pseudogene. The CDR3 length is 17 residues.

This rearrangement joins TRBV28 to TRBJ1-5; D not certain. From germline, CDR1 is MDHEN and CDR2 SYDVKM. Trimming took 2 bases from V and 1 from J, leaving 6 bases between them. The CDR3 consists of 14 residues. In DNA, the CDR3 is TGTGCCAGCAGTTTACATATGAGCAATCAGCCCCAGCATTTT. It translates to CASSLHMSNQPQHF.

The rearrangement uses TRBV4-1 and TRBJ1-1; perhaps TRBD1 as D (5 bases). V lost 0 bases, J lost 4 bases, and 12 bases lay in between. The CDR3 is 15 residues long. Germline V gene data show CDR1 as MGHRA and CDR2 as YSYEKL. Here the CDR3 DNA reads TGCGCCAGCAGCCAAGATCATACAAGGGGCACTGAAGCTTTCTTT. Its translation is CASSQDHTRGTEAFF.

The rearrangement uses TRBV28 and TRBJ2-1; unclear D gene. This CDR3 region has 14 residues. CDR1 and CDR2 from the germline V gene are MDHEN and SYDVKM. V was clipped by 3 bases and J by 4 bases, with 10 bases between them. CDR3 sequence: CASSLIPGYNEQFF. The DNA for the CDR3 is TGTGCCAGCAGTTTGATTCCCGGGTACAATGAGCAGTTCTTC.

The gene calls are TRBV28 and TRBJ1-1; tentatively, D is TRBD1 (6 bases). There are 13 residues in the CDR3. Trimming cost V 3 bases and J 10 bases, with 15 bases left between them. Germline V CDR1 and CDR2: MDHEN, SYDVKM. CDR3 amino acids: CASSFNWGLGAFF. The CDR3 DNA sequence: TGTGCCAGCAGTTTCAATTGGGGGCTAGGAGCTTTCTTT.

J is TRBJ2-3 and V is TRBV15; D could derive from TRBD1 or TRBD2 (5 bases each). V shed 0 bases and J shed 2 bases, with 9 bases lying between them. The CDR3 sequence is 15 residues long. Germline V lookup: CDR1 LNHNV, CDR2 YYDKDF (reference sequence). The DNA for the CDR3 is TGTGCCACCAGCAGAGATGGGGACCACACAGATACGCAGTATTTT. Translation: CATSRDGDHTDTQYF.

This clone has a handful of counts. The chain employs TRBV7-2 and TRBJ1-4; a weak D match, TRBD1 (6 bases). The CDR3 extends over 15 amino acids. Trimming took off 6 bases at V and 3 bases at J, with 14 bases between the two ends. The germline gives CDR1 SGHTA, CDR2 FQGNSA. CDR3: CASSRTVGANEKLFF. The CDR3 DNA sequence: TGTGCCAGCAGTCGGACAGTGGGGGCTAATGAAAAACTGTTTTTT.

V usage is TRBV18 and J usage is TRBJ2-5, with TRBD2 matching over 9 bases. CDR3 length equals 14 residues. Germline values: CDR1 KGHSH, CDR2 LQKENI. Trimming removed 5 bases from V and 1 base from J; junction bases left unmatched: 2. The CDR3 loop reads CASSAGLAQETQYF. CDR3 in DNA: TGTGCCAGCTCAGCGGGACTAGCCCAAGAGACCCAGTACTTC.

The rearrangement uses TRBV5-4 and TRBJ2-3, with 7 bases aligning to TRBD2. V lost 2 bases to trimming and J lost 6 bases; unmatched junction nucleotides: 15. CDR3 size: 17 residues. Germline-derived CDR1 and CDR2 are SGHNT and YYREEE (reference sequence). The CDR3 here is CASSLASGRRERDTQYF. CDR3 in DNA: TGTGCCAGCAGCTTAGCCTCGGGGAGGCGGGAGCGGGATACGCAGTATTTT. The whole variable domain, remainder taken from reference TRBV5-4 and TRBJ2-3, is ETGVTQSPTHLIKTRGQQVTLRCSSQSGHNTVSWYQQALGQGPQFIFQYYREEENGRGNFPPRFSGLQFPNYSSELNVNALELDDSALYLCASSLASGRRERDTQYFGPGTRLTVL.

In its sample, this clone was seen once. J is TRBJ2-3 and V is TRBV5-1, with TRBD2 matching 13 bases. The V and J ends lost 0 bases and 7 bases, in that order; junction bases with no gene match: 5. The CDR3 runs to 16 residues. Germline CDR1 reads SGHRS; CDR2 reads YFSETQ. CDR3 nucleotide sequence: TGCGCCAGCAGCTTGGGGACTAGCGGGAGTAAAAATACGCAGTATTTT. It encodes CASSLGTSGSKNTQYF.

Turning to this clone: A far larger clone lies a single base away; this is likely a read error. The V and J genes are TRBV29-1 and TRBJ2-4; D possibly matches TRBD1 or TRBD2 (5 bases each). This CDR3 spans 12 amino acids. V was cut by 7 bases and J by 6 bases, with 13 bases left in between. From germline, CDR1 is SQVTM and CDR2 ANQGSEA. CDR3 sequence reads: CSGGSGTNIQYF. CDR3 nucleotide sequence: TGCAGCGGGGGGAGTGGCACAAACATTCAGTACTTC.

The rearrangement joins TRBV9 to TRBJ2-7; no clear D gene. In germline, CDR1 is SGDLS, CDR2 YYNGEE. The CDR3 runs 14 residues. Trimming stripped 5 bases from V and 2 bases from J, with 14 bases between. The CDR3 nucleotides read TGTGCCAGCAGTCGGGCTAGGGTTCCCTACGAGCAGTACTTC. Protein: CASSRARVPYEQYF.

V usage is TRBV28 and J usage is TRBJ1-2; D not certain. CDR3 length equals 13 residues. V was trimmed by 3 bases and J by 4 bases, leaving 9 bases between them. CDR1 is MDHEN and CDR2 is SYDVKM in the germline V gene. The CDR3 DNA reads TGTGCCAGCAGTTTTGCCAGGATCTATGGCTACACCTTC. It yields the protein CASSFARIYGYTF.

The rearrangement uses TRBV7-6 and TRBJ2-1; D perhaps matches TRBD1 (6 bases). The CDR3 has 14 amino acids. From germline, CDR1 is SGHVS and CDR2 FNYEAQ. Trimming removed 1 base from V and 4 bases from J, with 8 bases in between. CDR3: CASSLGTVYNEQFF. Here the CDR3 DNA reads TGTGCCAGCAGCTTAGGGACAGTTTACAATGAGCAGTTCTTC.

As for this clone: A far more abundant clone sits one base away, making this likely a read error. This chain uses TRBV18 with TRBJ2-7; 8 nucleotides agree with TRBD2. Germline assignment: CDR1 KGHSH and CDR2 LQKENI. CDR3 length: 14 residues. Losses at the gene ends were 3 bases for V and 2 bases for J; bases not matched to a gene: 3. This chain's CDR3 is CASSPTAGAYEQYF. CDR3 DNA sequence: TGTGCCAGCTCACCTACAGCGGGAGCCTACGAGCAGTACTTC.

V and J are TRBV30 and TRBJ2-1; D possibly corresponds to TRBD2 (6 bases). Germline values: CDR1 GTSNPN, CDR2 SVGIG (reference sequence). The V and J ends lost 0 bases and 3 bases respectively, with 6 bases between them. The CDR3 has 13 residues. DNA for the CDR3: TGTGCCTGGAGTGTGGGGGGCTACAATGAGCAGTTCTTC. Its protein product is CAWSVGGYNEQFF.

The rearrangement joins TRBV6-1 to TRBJ1-5; the match to TRBD1 covers 9 bases. V was pared by 5 bases and J by 7 bases, with 9 bases of the junction left unmatched. The CDR3 length is 15 residues. Looked up from germline, CDR1 is MNHNS and CDR2 is SASEGT. For the CDR3, the DNA is TGTGCCAGCAGTCGGGGACAGGGAAACGGGCAGCCCCAGCATTTT. Amino acid sequence: CASSRGQGNGQPQHF.

This clone showed up just once. The J gene is TRBJ1-1, the V gene TRBV6-5; D not certain. The CDR3 covers 13 residues. Trimming took 5 bases from V and 1 from J, leaving 8 bases between them. Germline V CDR1 and CDR2: MNHEY, SVGAGI. The CDR3 region has the DNA TGTGCCAGCAGTAGGGCGCCGAACACTGAAGCTTTCTTT. As protein: CASSRAPNTEAFF.

This chain connects TRBV27 to TRBJ2-1; D not resolved. Trimming removed 3 bases at V and 5 bases at J, with 8 bases between. This CDR3 has 13 residues. CDR1 is MNHEY and CDR2 is SMNVEV in the germline V gene (reference sequence). The CDR3 sequence: CASSFRVDNEQFF. The CDR3 DNA reads as TGTGCCAGCAGTTTTCGTGTAGACAATGAGCAGTTCTTC.

This sequence joins TRBV7-9 and TRBJ1-2, with 10 bases matching TRBD1. Germline CDR1 reads SEHNR; CDR2 reads FQNEAQ (reference sequence). This CDR3 spans 14 amino acids. V shed 5 bases, J shed 7 bases, and the junction held 7 bases outside the gene matches. The CDR3 region has the DNA TGTGCCAGCAGCCCGACAGGGGGCATGAGTGGCTACACCTTC. Amino acids: CASSPTGGMSGYTF. The full variable domain, rest sourced from reference TRBV7-9 and TRBJ1-2, is DTGVSQNPRHKITKRGQNVTFRCDPISEHNRLYWYRQTLGQGPEFLTYFQNEAQLEKSRLLSDRFSAERPKGSFSTLEIQRTEQGDSAMYLCASSPTGGMSGYTFGSGTRLTVV.

This chain connects TRBV7-9 to TRBJ2-5; D is perhaps TRBD1 (6 bases). The end of the DNA aligns better with TRBJ2-7, so the J call may be wrong. CDR1 SEHNR and CDR2 FQNEAQ come from the germline V gene (reference sequence). This CDR3 spans 14 amino acids. In nucleotides, the CDR3 is TGTGCCAGCAGCTCATCAAGGGGGTCCTACGAGCAGTACTTC. This codes for CASSSSRGSYEQYF.

V gene TRBV7-8 combines with J gene TRBJ2-7; the D gene is possibly TRBD2 (6 bases). The CDR3 length is 10 residues. V lost 11 bases and J lost 3, with 8 bases in between. Germline CDR1 and CDR2: SGHVS and FQNEAQ. In nucleotides, the CDR3 is TGTGCCTCCGGGGGCTACGAGCAGTACTTC. Its translation: CASGGYEQYF. The variable domain in full, completed from reference TRBV7-8 and TRBJ2-7, reads GAGVSQSPRYKVAKRGQDVALRCDPISGHVSLFWYQQALGQGPEFLTYFQNEAQLDKSGLPSDRFFAERPEGSVSTLKIQRTQQEDSAVYLCASGGYEQYFGPGTRLTVT.

This clone appeared a single time. This rearrangement joins TRBV9 to TRBJ2-2, with unresolved D. The V end lost 0 bases, the J end lost 4 bases, and 13 bases lay between the germline ends. The germline CDR1 and CDR2 sequences are SGDLS and YYNGEE. The CDR3 sequence is 16 residues long. This CDR3 reads CASSVVESHSTGELFF. The CDR3 DNA is TGTGCCAGCAGCGTAGTGGAATCCCACAGCACCGGGGAGCTGTTTTTT. The entire variable domain, with the rest obtained from reference TRBV9 and TRBJ2-2, is as follows: DSGVTQTPKHLITATGQRVTLRCSPRSGDLSVYWYQQSLDQGLQFLIQYYNGEERAKGNILERFSAQQFPDLHSELNLSSLELGDSALYFCASSVVESHSTGELFFGEGSRLTVL.

With respect to this clone: This sample includes further DNA sequences coding for the same CDR3. The CDR3 here is CASSSPTAYGYTF. CDR3 in DNA: TGTGCCAGCAGTTCCCCGACTGCGTATGGCTACACCTTC. The chain couples TRBV28 to TRBJ1-2; D remains unclear. Germline loops: CDR1 MDHEN, CDR2 SYDVKM. V lost 4 bases and J lost 5, with 11 bases in between. The CDR3 contains 13 residues.

V usage is TRBV7-9 and J usage is TRBJ1-1, with D unclear. Trimming cost V 6 bases and J 2 bases, with 13 bases left between them. The V gene's germline CDR1 is SEHNR and CDR2 FQNEAQ (reference sequence). This CDR3 region has 14 residues. CDR3 in amino acids: CASSREAANTEAFF. The CDR3, as DNA: TGTGCCAGCAGTCGTGAGGCGGCTAACACTGAAGCTTTCTTT.

This clone was seen a few times. CDR3 in amino acids: CASSYSRNTGELFF. In DNA form, the CDR3 reads TGTGCCAGCAGTTACTCCAGAAACACCGGGGAGCTGTTTTTT. The rearrangement uses TRBV6-6 and TRBJ2-2; D not resolved. Per the germline V gene, CDR1 is MNHNY and CDR2 is SVGAGI (reference sequence). The CDR3 length is 14 residues. Trimming removed 0 bases at V and 2 bases at J, with 4 bases between.

This sequence joins TRBV2 and TRBJ2-5; 8 bases line up with TRBD2. The CDR3 consists of 16 residues. Germline lookup yields CDR1 SNHLY and CDR2 FYNNEI. Unmatched junction bases numbered 7, after V lost 0 bases and J lost 4 bases. The chain's CDR3 is CASSEALREGGETQYF. CDR3 coding DNA: TGTGCCAGCAGTGAAGCGCTTCGGGAGGGCGGAGAGACCCAGTACTTC. Complete variable domain (other parts from reference TRBV2 and TRBJ2-5): EPEVTQTPSHQVTQMGQEVILRCVPISNHLYFYWYRQILGQKVEFLVSFYNNEISEKSEIFDDQFSVERPDGSNFTLKIRSTKLEDSAMYFCASSEALREGGETQYFGPGTRLLVL.

V and J are TRBV6-1 and TRBJ2-7; D is undetermined. In germline, CDR1 is MNHNS, CDR2 SASEGT. The CDR3 totals 14 residues. Trimming took 6 bases from V and 5 from J, leaving 17 bases between them. Here the CDR3 DNA reads TGTGCCAGCAGGCCCCCCGGGTTTCTGGACGAGCAGTACTTC. Amino acid sequence: CASRPPGFLDEQYF.